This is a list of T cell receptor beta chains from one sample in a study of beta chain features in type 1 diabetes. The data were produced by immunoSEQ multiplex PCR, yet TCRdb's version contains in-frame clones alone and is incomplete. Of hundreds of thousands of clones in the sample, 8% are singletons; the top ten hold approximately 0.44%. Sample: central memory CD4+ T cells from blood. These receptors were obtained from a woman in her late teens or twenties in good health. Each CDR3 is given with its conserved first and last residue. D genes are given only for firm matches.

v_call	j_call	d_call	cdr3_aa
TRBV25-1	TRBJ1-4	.	CASSDSRQGWSNEKLFF
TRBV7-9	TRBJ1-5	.	CASSLIGGNQPQHF
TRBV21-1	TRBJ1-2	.	CASSKAGDTYGYTF
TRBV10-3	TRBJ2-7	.	CATVGAPNYEQYF
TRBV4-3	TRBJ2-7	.	CASSQEGGFGGEQYF
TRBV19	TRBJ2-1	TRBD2	CASGLAGVRNEQFF
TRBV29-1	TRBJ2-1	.	CSVDPGLEQFF
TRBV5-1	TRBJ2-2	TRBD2	CASSGGLAGGTGELFF
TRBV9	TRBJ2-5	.	CASSVGPLGETQYF
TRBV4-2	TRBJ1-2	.	CASSQEWGSEGYTF
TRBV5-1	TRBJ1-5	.	CASSLDGATNQPQHF
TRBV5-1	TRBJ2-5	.	CASSLLSGTGETQYF
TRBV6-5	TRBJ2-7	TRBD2	CASSFPGLVIEQYF
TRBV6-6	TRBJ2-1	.	CASSPAFYNEQFF
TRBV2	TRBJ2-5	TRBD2	CASSIAGREETQYF
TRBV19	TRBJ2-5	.	CASSTGSETQYF
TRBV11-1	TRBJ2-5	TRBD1	CASSLSGDRGETQYF
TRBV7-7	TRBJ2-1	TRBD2	CASSLGTSGNNEQFF
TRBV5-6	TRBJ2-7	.	CASSSPGNEQYF
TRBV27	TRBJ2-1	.	CASSSWGGFEQFF
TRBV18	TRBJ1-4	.	CASSPLSMGEKLFF
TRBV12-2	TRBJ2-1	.	CASRLVGGYNEQFF